The TCR beta chain under discussion was sequenced for a study of cytomegalovirus exposure and HLA in healthy donors. Study-level results: Accurate predictions that matched the HLA-A and HLA-B alleles of most subjects were reportedly made from TCR beta sequences.

The V end lost 1 base, the J end lost 4 bases, and 15 bases lay between the germline ends. The CDR3 is 16 residues long. CDR1 SGHVS and CDR2 FNYEAQ come from the germline V gene. Of note for this clone: Its matching antigen is unknown.

This PCR relied on a set of 60 Vbeta primers and 13 Jbeta primers. The data were produced by immunoSEQ multiplex PCR, yet TCRdb's version contains in-frame clones alone and is incomplete. This sample has 95,000 to 100,000 clones, with about 74% found just once. The sequence was obtained from a female donor in good health and CMV-seronegative. The V gene is TRBV7-6, the J gene TRBJ2-3; TRBD2 is a possible D gene (6 bases). Sample: PBMCs. The CDR3: CASSLVGGSESDTQYF. The CDR3 nucleotides are TGTGCCAGCAGCTTAGTGGGGGGATCCGAATCAGATACGCAGTATTTT.